Below, 6 T cell receptor beta chains from the same sample are listed, as sequenced in a study of blood T cell repertoires in COVID-19. Only in-frame clones appear in the TCRdb table, and some are missing; sequencing was by immunoSEQ multiplex PCR. This table has 45,000 to 60,000 clones, 85% to 95% appearing once. The sample consisted of peripheral blood. These receptors were obtained from a man aged 50-59 years with acute or convalescent COVID-19.

The chain recombines TRBV6-5 with TRBJ2-1; 14 nucleotides agree with TRBD2. V gave up 2 bases and J gave up 6 bases; unmatched junction bases: 3. This CDR3 comprises 16 residues. Germline CDR1 and CDR2: MNHEY and SVGAGI. The CDR3, as DNA: TGTGCCAGCAGTTACGGGGGACTAGCGGGAGCCAATGAGCAGTTCTTC. Translating it yields CASSYGGLAGANEQFF.

The V and J genes are TRBV11-3 and TRBJ2-2; no clear D gene. The CDR3 consists of 15 residues. The V end lost 4 bases, the J end lost 2 bases, and 11 bases lay between the germline ends. CDR1 is SGHNT, CDR2 YENEEA, per germline. The CDR3 bases are TGTGCCAGCAGCTCCCTTGGGCCAAACACCGGGGAGCTGTTTTTT. Translation gives CASSSLGPNTGELFF.

This chain uses TRBV4-2 with TRBJ2-5; the match to TRBD2 covers 12 bases. CDR3 length: 17 residues. The trim removed 0 bases at V and 5 bases at J, leaving 7 bases unmatched. The germline CDR1 and CDR2 sequences are LGHNA and YNFKEQ. Written as DNA, the CDR3 is TGTGCCAGCAGCCAAGATCCCCCTAGCGGGAGGGGGGAGACCCAGTACTTC. It specifies CASSQDPPSGRGETQYF.

This chain joins TRBV11-2 and TRBJ2-3, with 8 nucleotides matching TRBD2. The CDR3 is 15 residues long. Germline V gene sequence: CDR1 SGHAT, CDR2 FQNNGV. J was trimmed by 1 base and V by 2 bases; bases with no gene match: 2. The CDR3 DNA reads TGTGCCAGCAGCTTAACCGGGAGGGGCACAGATACGCAGTATTTT. As protein: CASSLTGRGTDTQYF.

The chain combines TRBV18 with TRBJ1-2; a weak D match, TRBD1 (6 bases). The V and J ends lost 6 bases and 0 bases respectively, with 14 bases between them. CDR1 KGHSH and CDR2 LQKENI come from the germline V gene. The CDR3 totals 15 residues. CDR3 sequence: CASSPIEGANYGYTF. The CDR3 DNA reads as TGTGCCAGCTCCCCTATTGAGGGGGCTAACTATGGCTACACCTTC.

Only one count was recorded for this clone. The V call is TRBV12-5, the J call TRBJ1-4; a weak D match, TRBD1 (6 bases). V shed 5 bases and J shed 11 bases, with 18 bases lying between them. The CDR3 runs to 14 residues. The germline V gene encodes CDR1 LGHNT and CDR2 FRNRAP. The CDR3 region is CASGLWTDSAKLFF. Written as DNA, the CDR3 is TGTGCTAGTGGTCTGTGGACAGACTCTGCGAAACTGTTTTTT.